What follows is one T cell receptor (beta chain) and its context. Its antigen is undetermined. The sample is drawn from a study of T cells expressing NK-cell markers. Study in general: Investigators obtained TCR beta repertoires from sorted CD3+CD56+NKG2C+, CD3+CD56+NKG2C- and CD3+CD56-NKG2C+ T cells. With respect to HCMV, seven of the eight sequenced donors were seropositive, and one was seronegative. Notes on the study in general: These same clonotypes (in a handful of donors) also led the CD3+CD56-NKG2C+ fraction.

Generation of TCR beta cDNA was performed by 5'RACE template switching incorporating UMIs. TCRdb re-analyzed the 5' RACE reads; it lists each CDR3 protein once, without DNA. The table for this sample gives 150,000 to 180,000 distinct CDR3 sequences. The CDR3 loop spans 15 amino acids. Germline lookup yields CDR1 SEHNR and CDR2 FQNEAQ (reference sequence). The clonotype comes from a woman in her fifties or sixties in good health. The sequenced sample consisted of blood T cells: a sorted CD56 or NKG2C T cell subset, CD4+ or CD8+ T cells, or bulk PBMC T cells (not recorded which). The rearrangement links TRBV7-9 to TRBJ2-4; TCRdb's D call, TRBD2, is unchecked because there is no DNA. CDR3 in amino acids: CASSSTSEKGYIQYF.